Here is one T cell receptor (beta chain) with its context. The data were obtained in a study of blood T cell repertoires in COVID-19. The participants were between about 18 and 90 years old and came from about two dozen US areas. Which cohort a participant joined came from the clinical history participants gave. Some clones are missing from TCRdb's copy, which holds only in-frame ones; the method was immunoSEQ multiplex PCR. The sample carries about 310,000 clones, roughly 90% recorded once. The germline V gene has CDR1 SGHVS and CDR2 FQNEAQ. The V gene end was trimmed by 1 base and the J gene end by 0 bases; junction bases not matched to a gene: 5. The CDR3 consists of 16 residues.

J is TRBJ1-1 and V is TRBV7-8; 7 bases map to TRBD1. The TCR sequence derives from a woman aged 25 to 39 who had recovered from COVID-19. Sequencing was performed on PBMCs or T cells enriched from blood (not recorded which). CDR3 nucleotide sequence: TGTGCCAGCAGCTTAGTAGGGGGCAGACTGAACACTGAAGCTTTCTTT. Protein sequence: CASSLVGGRLNTEAFF.